This T cell receptor (beta chain) was retrieved from a study of blood T cell repertoires in COVID-19. At the level of the study: COVID-19 samples collected from the United States, Italy and Spain covered acute and convalescent phases. PBMCs, B-cell-depleted T cells, or T cells were the source of the cDNA or gDNA that made up the material.

Clones were sequenced by immunoSEQ multiplex PCR, and TCRdb holds only the in-frame ones, with some missing. The sample records some 280,000 clones, 85% being singletons. Trimming removed 1 base at V and 7 bases at J, with 7 bases between. CDR3 length equals 12 residues. In this sample, this clone turned up a few times. The sequence was collected from a woman aged 45-60 years with active or convalescent COVID-19. Sequenced sample: peripheral blood. The chain carries TRBV12-3 or TRBV12-4 and TRBJ1-1, with D possibly being TRBD1 (6 bases). CDR3 in DNA: TGTGCCAGCAGTTTAGGAGGGGGTGAAGCTTTCTTT. Amino acid sequence: CASSLGGGEAFF.